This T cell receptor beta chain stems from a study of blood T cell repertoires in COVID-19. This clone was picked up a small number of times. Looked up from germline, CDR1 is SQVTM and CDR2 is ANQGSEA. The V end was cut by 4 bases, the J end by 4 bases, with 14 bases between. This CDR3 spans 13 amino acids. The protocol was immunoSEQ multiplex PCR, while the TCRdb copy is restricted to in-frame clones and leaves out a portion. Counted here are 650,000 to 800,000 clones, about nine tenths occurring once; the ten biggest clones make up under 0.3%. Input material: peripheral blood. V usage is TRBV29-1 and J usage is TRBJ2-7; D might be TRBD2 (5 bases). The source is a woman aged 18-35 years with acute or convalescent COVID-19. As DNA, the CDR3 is TGCAGCGTTGCGCTAGCCTCATATTACGAGCAGTACTTC. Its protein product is CSVALASYYEQYF.